This TCR beta chain appears in the sequencing data of a study of blood T cell repertoires in COVID-19. The overall study: Acute and convalescent COVID-19 samples came from the United States, Italy and Spain. PBMCs, B-cell-depleted T cells, or T cells provided the cDNA or gDNA that made up the material.

As originally analysed: Using reference gene primer amplification, nucleated cell counts were estimated. Only in-frame clones appear in the TCRdb table, and some are missing; sequencing was by immunoSEQ multiplex PCR. V, J and clone size reflect that table, while D and trimming were determined from the DNA. Of roughly 90,000 clones in the sample, roughly 79% were seen once. V was clipped by 6 bases and J by 4 bases, with 6 bases between them. Germline V gene lookup returns CDR1 SGHAT and CDR2 FQNNGV. The length of the CDR3 is 12 residues. Input material: peripheral blood. The chain uses TRBV11-2 and TRBJ1-4, with D unresolved. This sequence originates from a human donor in a cohort sampled during active COVID-19. The chain's CDR3 is CASRSGNEKLFF. DNA of the CDR3: TGTGCCAGCAGGTCGGGTAATGAAAAACTGTTTTTT.